Each of the 17 T cell receptor beta chains below was sequenced from the same sample in a study of OX40 agonist ivuxolimab in advanced cancers. Profiling relied on immunoSEQ multiplex PCR, and the TCRdb table lists in-frame clones only, not all of them. The table records 70,000 to 80,000 clones, 80% to 95% of them present only once. This specimen was CD4+ or CD8+ T cells sorted from blood, taken in a trial of the OX40 agonist ivuxolimab. The source of these receptors is an adult with an advanced solid tumor such as melanoma, head and neck, liver or kidney cancer.

The rearrangement links TRBV7-9 to TRBJ2-7; TRBD2 might be the D (5 bases). Germline assignment: CDR1 SEHNR and CDR2 FQNEAQ (reference sequence). The CDR3 contains 13 residues. The V end was cut by 5 bases, the J end by 5 bases, with 13 bases between. In nucleotides, the CDR3 is TGTGCCAGCAGCCCCCTCCCGAGGGACGAGCAGTACTTC. It specifies CASSPLPRDEQYF.

CDR3 nucleotides: TGTGCCAGCAGCGTTTCCGGTCACCAAGAGACCCAGTACTTC. It specifies CASSVSGHQETQYF. The chain is built from TRBV7-9 and TRBJ2-5, with unresolved D. Germline V CDR1 and CDR2: SEHNR, FQNEAQ (reference sequence). The CDR3 covers 14 residues. Trimming removed 5 bases from V and 0 bases from J, with 10 bases in between.

This clone was found once. This chain uses TRBV6-6 with TRBJ2-1; D is ambiguous. Trimming shortened V by 0 bases and J by 4 bases, and 13 bases separated the two germline ends. Germline V gene data show CDR1 as MNHNY and CDR2 as SVGAGI (reference sequence). This CDR3 is built from 16 residues. The CDR3 reads CASSYSGSFVYNEQFF. The DNA of the CDR3 is TGTGCCAGCAGTTACTCTGGCAGTTTCGTTTACAATGAGCAGTTCTTC.

The chain recombines TRBV13 with TRBJ2-7; D uncertain. In germline, CDR1 is PRHDT, CDR2 FYEKMQ (reference sequence). The CDR3 contains 14 residues. Trimming took 8 bases from V and 2 from J, leaving 16 bases between them. The CDR3 spells CASVERTRPYEQYF. The CDR3 coding sequence is TGTGCCAGCGTTGAACGGACGAGACCCTACGAGCAGTACTTC. The entire variable domain, with the rest obtained from reference TRBV13 and TRBJ2-7, is as follows: AAGVIQSPRHLIKEKRETATLKCYPIPRHDTVYWYQQGPGQDPQFLISFYEKMQSDKGSIPDRFSAQQFSDYHSELNMSSLELGDSALYFCASVERTRPYEQYFGPGTRLTVT.

The chain uses TRBV4-2 and TRBJ2-1; a possible D gene is TRBD2 (6 bases). Germline CDR1 is LGHNA and CDR2 is YNFKEQ. V lost 1 base to trimming and J lost 2 bases, with 21 bases between them. The CDR3 sequence is 19 residues long. CDR3 DNA sequence: TGTGCCAGCAGCCAAGGAGTGGACCTGGCGGGGAGACCCTACAATGAGCAGTTCTTC. This sequence encodes CASSQGVDLAGRPYNEQFF.

The V gene is TRBV6-5, the J gene TRBJ2-7, with 7 bases that match TRBD1. The germline V gene has CDR1 MNHEY and CDR2 SVGAGI. This CDR3 is built from 12 residues. The CDR3 DNA sequence: TGTGCAGTAGGGGCAGGGGGCTACGAGCAGTACTTC. It yields the protein CAVGAGGYEQYF.

This rearrangement joins TRBV18 to TRBJ1-1, with 7 bases identical to TRBD1. The germline V gene encodes CDR1 KGHSH and CDR2 LQKENI. The V and J ends lost 0 bases and 5 bases, in that order; junction bases with no gene match: 6. The CDR3 has 15 amino acids. CDR3 protein: CASSPPRGQSTEAFF. The CDR3 DNA reads TGTGCCAGCTCACCACCGAGGGGGCAGAGTACTGAAGCTTTCTTT.

The DNA of the CDR3 is TGTGCCAGCAGCCAGCAGGAGAACACCTACGAGCAGTACTTC. It is translated as CASSQQENTYEQYF. The chain recombines TRBV7-9 with TRBJ2-7, with D hard to call. V lost 5 bases and J 2 bases, leaving 13 bases between the germline ends. This CDR3 comprises 14 residues. The germline CDR1 and CDR2 sequences are SEHNR and FQNEAQ (reference sequence). Supplemented by reference TRBV7-9 and TRBJ2-7, the full variable domain reads DTGVSQNPRHKITKRGQNVTFRCDPISEHNRLYWYRQTLGQGPEFLTYFQNEAQLEKSRLLSDRFSAERPKGSFSTLEIQRTEQGDSAMYLCASSQQENTYEQYFGPGTRLTVT.

The chain joins TRBV21-1 to TRBJ1-1. TRBV21-1 is assigned pseudogene status. This CDR3 spans 15 amino acids. Here the CDR3 reads CASSNSFRPNTEAFF. The DNA of the CDR3 is TGTGCCAGCAGCAACTCGTTCAGACCTAACACTGAAGCTTTCTTT.

The chain uses TRBV28 and TRBJ2-7, with D perhaps matching TRBD1 (6 bases). V dropped 3 bases and J dropped 3 bases, with 12 bases sitting between them. Germline CDR1 reads MDHEN; CDR2 reads SYDVKM. The CDR3 runs to 14 residues. CDR3 loop: CASSLTRGVYEQYF. DNA of the CDR3: TGTGCCAGCAGTTTGACCAGGGGCGTCTACGAGCAGTACTTC. Complete variable domain (other parts from reference TRBV28 and TRBJ2-7): DVKVTQSSRYLVKRTGEKVFLECVQDMDHENMFWYRQDPGLGLRLIYFSYDVKMKEKGDIPEGYSVSREKKERFSLILESASTNQTSMYLCASSLTRGVYEQYFGPGTRLTVT.

This clone appeared a single time. The CDR3 region is CASSLPGQGGYEQYF. CDR3 nucleotides: TGTGCCAGCAGCTTACCGGGACAGGGGGGCTACGAGCAGTACTTC. The V gene is TRBV11-2, the J gene TRBJ2-7; 11 bases are a match to TRBD1. Trimming cost V 2 bases and J 3 bases; bases outside gene matches: 3. This CDR3 is 15 amino acids long. CDR1 SGHAT and CDR2 FQNNGV come from the germline V gene.

CDR3 amino acids: CATSRTDNQPQHF. For the CDR3, the DNA is TGTGCCACCAGCAGGACAGACAATCAGCCCCAGCATTTT. The rearrangement joins TRBV15 to TRBJ1-5, with D possibly matching TRBD1 (5 bases). Trimming pared 3 bases from V and 3 bases from J, leaving 6 bases between. Germline values: CDR1 LNHNV, CDR2 YYDKDF (reference sequence). The CDR3 totals 13 residues.

The chain links TRBV9 to TRBJ2-1, with 11 bases that match TRBD2. Germline V gives CDR1 SGDLS, CDR2 YYNGEE. Trimming removed 4 bases from V and 9 bases from J; junction bases left unmatched: 12. This CDR3 region has 16 residues. This chain's CDR3 is CASSLGLAGGLAEQFF. CDR3 coding DNA: TGTGCCAGCAGCCTAGGGCTAGCGGGGGGTCTTGCTGAGCAGTTCTTC. The variable domain in full, completed from reference TRBV9 and TRBJ2-1, reads DSGVTQTPKHLITATGQRVTLRCSPRSGDLSVYWYQQSLDQGLQFLIQYYNGEERAKGNILERFSAQQFPDLHSELNLSSLELGDSALYFCASSLGLAGGLAEQFFGPGTRLTVL.

The rearrangement joins TRBV6-6 to TRBJ2-1; 9 bases fit TRBD2. V shed 4 bases and J 7 bases; nucleotides not matched to a gene: 11. Germline CDR1 reads MNHNY; CDR2 reads SVGAGI (reference sequence). The CDR3 is made up of 16 amino acids. The CDR3 DNA reads TGTGCCAGCAGTTCGCTCGGGACTAGCAATTTTAATGAGCAGTTCTTC. Encoded protein: CASSSLGTSNFNEQFF.

As DNA, the CDR3 is TGTGCCAGCAGTCCATCAGGGGGAACTGAAGCTTTCTTT. Translation gives CASSPSGGTEAFF. The chain employs TRBV6-5 and TRBJ1-1; 7 nucleotides align to TRBD1. Germline CDR1 MNHEY, CDR2 SVGAGI. This CDR3 spans 13 amino acids. Trimming took 5 bases from V and 5 from J; bases not matched to a gene: 5.

V gene TRBV27 combines with J gene TRBJ2-7; 7 positions agree with TRBD1. V lost 8 bases and J lost 3; bases outside the gene matches: 10. The CDR3 spans 14 residues. Germline loops: CDR1 MNHEY, CDR2 SMNVEV (reference sequence). The chain's CDR3 is CASSRGGSSYEQYF. As DNA, the CDR3 is TGTGCCAGCTCAAGAGGGGGCTCCAGCTACGAGCAGTACTTC.

The chain joins TRBV5-6 to TRBJ1-1; D gene unclear. From germline, CDR1 is SGHDT and CDR2 YYEEEE. The V and J ends lost 4 bases and 2 bases respectively, with 6 bases between them. The CDR3 is made up of 12 amino acids. CDR3 DNA: TGTGCCAGCAGCCTATTAAACACTGAAGCTTTCTTT. This codes for CASSLLNTEAFF.